One TCR beta chain is described in this entry. The CDR3 is 16 amino acids. The trim removed 6 bases at V and 0 bases at J, leaving 7 bases unmatched. CDR1 is DFQATT, CDR2 SNEGSKA, per germline (reference sequence). The source of the sample is a study of T cells after yellow fever vaccination. Synthesis of TCR cDNA relied on 5'RACE template switching, which attached a universal primer site and UMIs. TCRdb reprocessed the 5' RACE reads with MiXCR, giving one entry per CDR3 protein. The data hold about 300,000 distinct CDR3 sequences, with under 9% observed a single time. The sequence was collected from a man aged 18 to 30 who received the YFV17D yellow fever vaccine. Sequenced here: CD4+ T cells sorted from PBMCs, sampled 5 days after the yellow fever booster vaccination. The rearrangement uses TRBV20-1 and TRBJ2-6; TRBD1 aligns across 8 bases. DNA of the CDR3: TGCAGTGCAATCGGACAGGGCTCCTCTGGGGCCAACGTCCTGACTTTC. Its translation: CSAIGQGSSGANVLTF.